The source of this TCR beta chain is a study of cytomegalovirus exposure and HLA in healthy donors. At the level of the study: In a later analysis, the 90 to 150 validation repertoires were reported to have used the same platform as the approximately 700 first-cohort repertoires. Broader study findings: Cytomegalovirus-associated status was assigned to roughly 160 TCR beta chains.

The assay was immunoSEQ multiplex PCR, and TCRdb's table has in-frame clones only and misses some. This table holds over 120,000 clones, approximately 94% found once. The donors were members of the approximately 120-subject validation cohort (separate from the approximately 670-subject first cohort). This clone was seen only once. Its antigen is as yet unknown. This clonotype originated in a man younger than 35 in good health and CMV-seropositive. The sequenced sample consisted of PBMCs.

The DNA for the CDR3 is TGTGCCAGGGGGGACAGGGTGGGATCACCCCTCCACTTT. It encodes CARGDRVGSPLHF. This chain uses TRBV6-1 with TRBJ1-6; 9 bases are a match to TRBD1. V was pared by 9 bases and J by 10 bases, with 7 bases of the junction left unmatched. CDR1 and CDR2 (germline): MNHNS, SASEGT. The CDR3 extends over 13 amino acids.